This T cell receptor (beta chain) emerged from a study of identical twins. Study observations and caveats: Out-of-frame beta chain sequences displayed weaker excess sharing between twins. It was out-of-frame TCR alpha sharing in monozygotic twins that models underestimated.

TCRdb used MiXCR to reprocess the 5' RACE reads, holding one entry per CDR3 protein. The sample has 450,000 to 650,000 distinct CDR3 sequences; approximately 16% are singletons. With regard to this clonotype: Its antigen is unidentified.

Germline CDR1 and CDR2: SGHTA and FQGTGA. V shed 6 bases, J shed 2 bases, and the junction held 9 bases outside the gene matches. CDR3 length: 16 residues. These data were also filed under a second study, of yellow fever vaccine responses in identical twins. That source reports: Among the twins, the vaccine T cell response reportedly seemed partly convergent and partly personalized.

The V call is TRBV7-3, the J call TRBJ2-2; 7 nucleotides line up with TRBD2. Sequenced: CD4+ T cells sorted from blood. The receptor comes from a woman aged 18 to 35 in good health. This CDR3 reads CASSPGGAGNTGELFF. CDR3 in DNA: TGTGCCAGCAGTCCCGGCGGAGCGGGAAACACCGGGGAGCTGTTTTTT.